This passage covers 28 T cell receptor beta chains from one sample sequenced in a study of a mutant IDH1 vaccine in newly diagnosed glioma. Time point noted: week 11, during vaccination. Vaccinated patients received 300 ug of mutant IDH1 20-mer peptide per dose, with topical imiquimod. What these receptors recognize is not known. Repertoires were generated with immunoSEQ multiplex PCR, while TCRdb's copy carries only in-frame clones and drops some. The sample carries roughly 61,000 clones, around 80% recorded once. The source was PBMCs, collected from a glioma patient whose treatment included an IDH1 peptide vaccine. The receptors come from a man aged 50 to 59 with glioma.

The V call is TRBV5-1, the J call TRBJ2-5; D is uncertain. Germline CDR1 is SGHRS and CDR2 is YFSETQ. The V and J ends lost 2 bases and 5 bases respectively, with 13 bases between them. The CDR3 is made up of 14 amino acids. The CDR3 sequence is CASSFYRLSETQYF. Here the CDR3 DNA reads TGCGCCAGCAGCTTTTATCGGCTTTCGGAGACCCAGTACTTC.

The chain joins TRBV5-1 to TRBJ2-1; TRBD1 matches at 7 bases. CDR3 length: 16 amino acids. Trimming took 1 base from V and 6 from J; bases not matched to a gene: 10. Germline V CDR1 and CDR2: SGHRS, YFSETQ. The CDR3 region has the DNA TGCGCCAGCAGCTTGCTTTACAGGGGATTTTCCAATGAGCAGTTCTTC. As protein: CASSLLYRGFSNEQFF.

This clone has a handful of counts. The chain couples TRBV7-2 to TRBJ1-5, with D unclear. Deletions cut 5 bases from V and 3 bases from J, with 8 bases between. This CDR3 has 13 residues. Germline-derived CDR1 and CDR2 are SGHTA and FQGNSA. The CDR3 sequence is CASSIDYNQPQHF. The CDR3 DNA reads as TGTGCCAGCAGCATCGACTACAATCAGCCCCAGCATTTT.

This clone was found a few times. CDR3 sequence reads: CSVDGYTF. The CDR3 region has the DNA TGCAGCGTTGACGGATACACCTTC. The chain couples TRBV29-1 to TRBJ1-2; D is unclear. CDR1 is SQVTM, CDR2 ANQGSEA, per germline. Trimming pared 3 bases from V and 11 bases from J, leaving 4 bases between. The CDR3 is 8 amino acids.

This chain joins TRBV29-1 and TRBJ2-7; TRBD1 might be the D (6 bases). V was shortened by 3 bases and J by 3 bases, with 18 bases between the two germline ends. Germline V lookup: CDR1 SQVTM, CDR2 ANQGSEA. This CDR3 region has 15 residues. The CDR3 DNA follows: TGCAGCGTTGACAAGGCCGCAGGGGCTGGCTACGAGCAGTACTTC. Translating it yields CSVDKAAGAGYEQYF.

The chain uses TRBV5-6 and TRBJ2-7; TRBD1 aligns across 7 bases. Trimming removed 0 bases from V and 6 bases from J; junction bases left unmatched: 6. The CDR3 sequence is 14 residues long. Germline CDR1 is SGHDT and CDR2 is YYEEEE. CDR3 amino acids: CASSLVRGPGEQYF. In DNA, the CDR3 is TGTGCCAGCAGCTTGGTAAGGGGGCCGGGCGAGCAGTACTTC.

The V and J genes are TRBV29-1 and TRBJ1-3; D is uncertain. The CDR3 length is 13 residues. Trimming cost V 4 bases and J 0 bases, with 7 bases left between them. Per the germline V gene, CDR1 is SQVTM and CDR2 is ANQGSEA. CDR3 residues: CSVGANSGNTIYF. CDR3 sequence (DNA): TGCAGCGTTGGGGCGAACTCTGGAAACACCATATATTTT.

The J gene is TRBJ1-4, the V gene TRBV2; D possibly corresponds to TRBD1 (5 bases). V was cut by 4 bases and J by 7 bases, with 13 bases left in between. The CDR3 extends over 14 amino acids. Per the germline V gene, CDR1 is SNHLY and CDR2 is FYNNEI. CDR3 region: CASSVRQGGEKLFF. CDR3 coding DNA: TGTGCCAGCAGTGTGCGTCAGGGAGGTGAAAAACTGTTTTTT.

This clone was recorded a few times. V gene TRBV6-4 combines with J gene TRBJ2-1; TRBD1 is a possible D gene (6 bases). The germline V gene encodes CDR1 MRHNA and CDR2 SNTAGT. This CDR3 spans 16 amino acids. V lost 0 bases to trimming and J lost 2 bases, with 11 bases between them. The CDR3 bases are TGTGCCAGCAGTGACTCGACGCAGGGGACCTACAATGAGCAGTTCTTC. It encodes CASSDSTQGTYNEQFF.

J is TRBJ2-5 and V is TRBV4-3; TRBD2 aligns across 7 bases. CDR3 length: 14 residues. J lost 5 bases, V lost 0 bases, and 3 bases had no gene match. Germline V gene data show CDR1 as LGHNA and CDR2 as YSLEER. This CDR3 is CASSQDRGGETQYF. The CDR3 DNA reads TGCGCCAGCAGCCAAGATAGGGGAGGGGAGACCCAGTACTTC.

This chain's CDR3 is CASSGPGEGTEKLFF. CDR3 DNA: TGTGCCAGCAGTGGTCCCGGGGAAGGGACCGAAAAACTGTTTTTT. The chain links TRBV6-1 to TRBJ1-4; D may be TRBD1 (5 bases). The germline V and J ends were trimmed by 4 bases and 8 bases, with 17 bases remaining between them. The CDR3 covers 15 residues. Per germline, CDR1 MNHNS and CDR2 SASEGT.

For the CDR3, the DNA is TGTGCCAGCAGCCCGGCAAGGGCCTACGAGCAGTACTTC. Amino acids: CASSPARAYEQYF. The chain has TRBV9 and TRBJ2-7; D ambiguous. The CDR3 covers 13 residues. The germline V gene has CDR1 SGDLS and CDR2 YYNGEE. Trimming cost V 4 bases and J 2 bases, with 10 bases left between them.

Here the CDR3 reads CAWRDNYEQYF. Written as DNA, the CDR3 is TGTGCCTGGAGGGACAACTACGAGCAGTACTTC. V is TRBV30 and J is TRBJ2-7; a weak D match, TRBD1 (5 bases). Trimming left V 3 bases short and J 3 bases short, with 6 bases between. The CDR3 is 11 residues long. The germline gives CDR1 GTSNPN, CDR2 SVGIG (reference sequence).

This clone came up once. This chain connects TRBV25-1 to TRBJ1-4, with D perhaps TRBD1 (5 bases). With 1 base removed from V and 8 bases from J, the gap between germline ends came to 11 bases. Germline V gives CDR1 MGHDK, CDR2 SYGVNS. The CDR3 covers 14 residues. The CDR3 nucleotides read TGTGCCAGCAGTGAATCGGGGGTAGGAGAAAAACTGTTTTTT. Amino acid sequence: CASSESGVGEKLFF. The variable domain in full, with the rest retrieved from reference TRBV25-1 and TRBJ1-4, is EADIYQTPRYLVIGTGKKITLECSQTMGHDKMYWYQQDPGMELHLIHYSYGVNSTEKGDLSSESTVSRIRTEHFPLTLESARPSHTSQYLCASSESGVGEKLFFGSGTQLSVL.

The chain links TRBV5-1 to TRBJ1-2; 8 bases match TRBD1. The CDR3 totals 15 residues. From germline, CDR1 is SGHRS and CDR2 YFSETQ. Losses at the gene ends were 0 bases for V and 3 bases for J; bases not matched to a gene: 4. The CDR3 DNA follows: TGCGCCAGCAGCTTGGTCCCAGGGGGCGACTATGGCTACACCTTC. Translation gives CASSLVPGGDYGYTF. Together with reference TRBV5-1 and TRBJ1-2, the CDR3 gives the full variable domain: KAGVTQTPRYLIKTRGQQVTLSCSPISGHRSVSWYQQTPGQGLQFLFEYFSETQRNKGNFPGRFSGRQFSNSRSEMNVSTLELGDSALYLCASSLVPGGDYGYTFGSGTRLTVV.

The J gene is TRBJ1-1, the V gene TRBV7-6; weak D call: TRBD1 (5 bases). Germline assignment: CDR1 SGHVS and CDR2 FNYEAQ. The V gene lost 3 bases and the J gene lost 0 bases, with 20 bases spanning the gap. This CDR3 is built from 18 residues. The CDR3 nucleotides are TGTGCCAGCAGCTTTGTCTTTTTGACAGCCTTATTGAACACTGAAGCTTTCTTT. This sequence encodes CASSFVFLTALLNTEAFF.

The CDR3 reads CASNFRDRVYGYTF. The CDR3 DNA is TGTGCCAGCAATTTCCGGGACAGGGTCTATGGCTACACCTTC. The chain couples TRBV6-5 to TRBJ1-2; 9 bases match TRBD1. This CDR3 spans 14 amino acids. Trimming at V came to 7 bases and at J to 4 bases, leaving 7 bases not matched to a gene. From germline, CDR1 is MNHEY and CDR2 SVGAGI.

CDR3 in DNA: TGTGCCAGCAACCCCGGAGGACAGGGGCACACTGAAGCTTTCTTT. Its protein is CASNPGGQGHTEAFF. This chain joins TRBV28 and TRBJ1-1; 9 bases are a match to TRBD1. CDR1 MDHEN and CDR2 SYDVKM come from the germline V gene. V shed 7 bases and J 3 bases; nucleotides not matched to a gene: 9. The CDR3 is 15 amino acids.

This CDR3 is CASSQDPYSGNTIYF. The DNA for the CDR3 is TGCGCCAGCAGCCAAGACCCCTACTCTGGAAACACCATATATTTT. The chain recombines TRBV4-3 with TRBJ1-3; unclear D gene. This CDR3 is built from 15 residues. Germline-derived CDR1 and CDR2 are LGHNA and YSLEER. The V end lost 0 bases, the J end lost 0 bases, and 6 bases lay between the germline ends.

The chain joins TRBV4-1 to TRBJ2-5; D gene unclear. From germline, CDR1 is MGHRA and CDR2 YSYEKL. The CDR3 totals 15 residues. V lost 2 bases and J 2 bases, leaving 12 bases between the germline ends. This CDR3 is CASSQLAGGQETQYF. The CDR3 coding sequence is TGCGCCAGCAGCCAACTCGCCGGTGGGCAAGAGACCCAGTACTTC.

The sample holds a few counts of this clone. The chain couples TRBV7-2 to TRBJ2-7; D may be TRBD1 (5 bases). Germline CDR1 SGHTA, CDR2 FQGNSA. This CDR3 contains 15 residues. Trimming left V 1 base short and J 6 bases short, with 16 bases between. CDR3 sequence: CASSLGAGPRGEQYF. The CDR3 DNA sequence: TGTGCCAGCAGCTTAGGGGCAGGACCTAGGGGCGAGCAGTACTTC.

This chain uses TRBV11-2 with TRBJ2-7; 8 bases are shared with TRBD2. The CDR3 runs 13 residues. Germline lookup yields CDR1 SGHAT and CDR2 FQNNGV. With V trimmed by 1 base and J by 7 bases, 3 bases remained unmatched. The CDR3: CASSLAGGQEQYF. CDR3 nucleotides: TGTGCCAGCAGCTTAGCGGGAGGGCAGGAGCAGTACTTC. The whole variable domain, remainder taken from reference TRBV11-2 and TRBJ2-7, is EAGVAQSPRYKIIEKRQSVAFWCNPISGHATLYWYQQILGQGPKLLIQFQNNGVVDDSQLPKDRFSAERLKGVDSTLKIQPAKLEDSAVYLCASSLAGGQEQYFGPGTRLTVT.

The V and J genes are TRBV13 and TRBJ1-1; D gene uncertain. V lost 1 base and J lost 6, with 18 bases in between. Germline V gives CDR1 PRHDT, CDR2 FYEKMQ (reference sequence). The CDR3 sequence is 16 residues long. CDR3 in DNA: TGTGCCAGCAGCTTAGAGGTGGGCAGATCAACCCCTGAAGCTTTCTTT. Protein product: CASSLEVGRSTPEAFF.

The chain combines TRBV2 with TRBJ2-3, with 12 bases lining up with TRBD2. CDR3 length: 15 residues. J was trimmed by 4 bases and V by 5 bases; bases with no gene match: 4. From germline, CDR1 is SNHLY and CDR2 FYNNEI. CDR3 in DNA: TGTGCCAGCAGTACACTAGCGGGAGGCGCAGATACGCAGTATTTT. Its protein product is CASSTLAGGADTQYF.

CDR3 sequence (DNA): TGCGCCAGCAGCCAAGGAAACTATAATGAGCAGTTCTTC. Its translation: CASSQGNYNEQFF. This chain connects TRBV4-1 to TRBJ2-1; D unresolved. The CDR3 has 13 amino acids. V lost 1 base and J lost 7, with 8 bases in between. Germline V gene sequence: CDR1 MGHRA, CDR2 YSYEKL.

The chain links TRBV10-3 to TRBJ2-3, with D unresolved. From germline, CDR1 is ENHRY and CDR2 SYGVKD. V was shortened by 6 bases and J by 2 bases, with 3 bases between the two germline ends. The CDR3 consists of 11 residues. CDR3: CAIRDTDTQYF. The CDR3 coding sequence is TGTGCCATCAGAGACACAGATACGCAGTATTTT.

This clone has only one observation. The chain joins TRBV5-4 to TRBJ1-2; D ambiguous. Trimming removed 0 bases at V and 5 bases at J, with 11 bases between. The CDR3 is made up of 14 amino acids. From germline, CDR1 is SGHNT and CDR2 YYREEE (reference sequence). CDR3 DNA: TGTGCCAGCAGCTTGGGTAGTCAAGGTTATGGCTACACCTTC. Translated: CASSLGSQGYGYTF.

This chain uses TRBV29-1 with TRBJ1-5; D uncertain. V lost 2 bases to trimming and J lost 6 bases, with 11 bases between them. The CDR3 runs 13 residues. Looked up from germline, CDR1 is SQVTM and CDR2 is ANQGSEA. CDR3 DNA sequence: TGCAGCGTTGAAATAGGGTTGGGTCAGCCCCAGCATTTT. It encodes CSVEIGLGQPQHF.